The 12 T cell receptor beta chains below come from one sample, sequenced in a study of T-cell reconstitution after alpha-beta-depleted transplantation in children. TCRbeta library preparation incorporated unique molecular identifiers. Using its own MiXCR run on the PCR reads, TCRdb lists one record per CDR3 protein. The sample records some 200,000 distinct CDR3 sequences, approximately 8% being singletons. Sample: PBMCs, mostly from graft donor cells, taken 360 days after TCRalphabeta/CD19-depleted stem cell transplant. Receptors were obtained from a male patient aged 2-10 years who had a stem cell transplant for acute myeloid leukemia, so the T cells may come from the graft donor.

The chain has TRBV18 and TRBJ2-5; tentative D call: TRBD2 (6 bases). The germline CDR1 and CDR2 sequences are KGHSH and LQKENI. V shed 0 bases and J shed 5 bases, with 10 bases lying between them. This CDR3 comprises 14 residues. The CDR3 DNA reads TGTGCCAGCTCACCACCGGGACTCTTGGAGACCCAGTACTTC. It yields the protein CASSPPGLLETQYF. Together with reference TRBV18 and TRBJ2-5, the CDR3 gives the full variable domain: NAGVMQNPRHLVRRRGQEARLRCSPMKGHSHVYWYRQLPEEGLKFMVYLQKENIIDESGMPKERFSAEFPKEGPSILRIQQVVRGDSAAYFCASSPPGLLETQYFGPGTRLLVL.

There are many counts of this clonotype. This rearrangement joins TRBV10-2 to TRBJ2-7; TRBD1 or TRBD2 may be the D gene (5 bases each). The CDR3 is 14 amino acids. Germline assignment: CDR1 WSHSY and CDR2 SAAADI. The germline V and J ends were trimmed by 6 bases and 4 bases, with 16 bases remaining between them. CDR3 nucleotide sequence: TGCGCCAGCAGCGGGGCCAGAGGTGTATACGAGCAGTACGTC. It is translated as CASSGARGVYEQYV.

There are a few counts of this clonotype. V gene TRBV27 combines with J gene TRBJ1-1, with a weak D call TRBD1 (6 bases). This CDR3 is 13 amino acids long. V was cut by 5 bases and J by 5 bases, with 12 bases left in between. The germline V gene encodes CDR1 MNHEY and CDR2 SMNVEV (reference sequence). The CDR3 region is CASSRGQRTEAFF. The CDR3 DNA follows: TGTGCCAGCAGTCGGGGGCAAAGAACTGAAGCTTTCTTT.

This chain joins TRBV5-5 and TRBJ2-5; D might be TRBD2 (7 bases). Germline CDR1 is SGHKS and CDR2 is YYEKEE (reference sequence). The CDR3 has 15 residues. V dropped 6 bases and J dropped 4 bases, with 19 bases sitting between them. CDR3 sequence reads: CASIVPRGGVETQYF. The CDR3 DNA reads TGTGCCAGCATTGTGCCTAGGGGGGGAGTAGAGACCCAGTACTTC.

This clonotype was observed at least ten times. This chain connects TRBV2 to TRBJ2-7; unclear D gene. Germline lookup yields CDR1 SNHLY and CDR2 FYNNEI. CDR3 length: 11 residues. Trimming removed 3 bases at V and 12 bases at J, with 12 bases between. The CDR3 loop is CASSDRVWPYF. The CDR3 DNA sequence: TGTGCCAGCAGTGATAGAGTCTGGCCGTACTTC.

The J gene is TRBJ1-2, the V gene TRBV27; tentatively, D is TRBD1 (6 bases). This CDR3 has 15 amino acids. CDR1 and CDR2 from the germline V gene are MNHEY and SMNVEV (reference sequence). V gave up 0 bases and J gave up 8 bases, with 16 bases separating them. The CDR3 reads CASSLSPWGAEGYTF. DNA of the CDR3: TGTGCCAGCAGTTTATCACCCTGGGGGGCTGAAGGCTACACCTTC.

This clonotype was counted only a few times. The chain joins TRBV6-5 to TRBJ2-3; TRBD2 matches 10 bases. V dropped 4 bases and J dropped 2; count of bases not matched to a gene: 9. From germline, CDR1 is MNHEY and CDR2 SVGAGI. The CDR3 runs to 17 residues. CDR3 in DNA: TGTGCCAGCAGTTTCCCCTTAGCGGGAGGAACCACAGATACGCAGTATTTT. As protein: CASSFPLAGGTTDTQYF.

This clonotype was seen a few times. The chain recombines TRBV7-6 with TRBJ2-5; D unclear. In germline, CDR1 is SGHVS, CDR2 FNYEAQ. V lost 0 bases and J lost 2, with 7 bases in between. This CDR3 has 14 residues. The CDR3 loop is CASSLAAHQETQYF. The CDR3 DNA follows: TGTGCCAGCAGCTTAGCGGCCCATCAAGAGACCCAGTACTTC.

This clonotype was seen many times. This chain uses TRBV5-1 with TRBJ2-2, with 8 bases identical to TRBD2. J lost 3 bases, V lost 1 base, and 2 bases had no gene match. Germline V gives CDR1 SGHRS, CDR2 YFSETQ. The CDR3 spans 15 residues. This CDR3 reads CASSLTSGYTGELFF. The CDR3 nucleotides are TGCGCCAGCAGCTTGACTAGCGGCTACACCGGGGAGCTGTTTTTT.

CDR3 DNA: TGCAGTGCTAGAAACCTGTGGACTAGCGTCGGGAAGGGCACCAATGAGCAGTTCTTC. This gives the protein CSARNLWTSVGKGTNEQFF. V and J are TRBV20-1 and TRBJ2-1; TRBD2 agrees at 9 bases. This CDR3 is 19 amino acids long. CDR1 and CDR2 (germline): DFQATT, SNEGSKA (reference sequence). V shed 2 bases, J shed 6 bases, and the junction held 20 bases outside the gene matches.

The sample holds a few counts of this clonotype. The J gene is TRBJ2-2, the V gene TRBV20-1; no definite D call. The V gene lost 6 bases and the J gene lost 5 bases, with 13 bases spanning the gap. This CDR3 has 13 residues. In germline, CDR1 is DFQATT, CDR2 SNEGSKA (reference sequence). DNA for the CDR3: TGCAGTGCCACCAGCGCCGGAACCGGGGAGCTGTTTTTT. Protein product: CSATSAGTGELFF.

At least ten counts were recorded for this clonotype. The chain has TRBV20-1 and TRBJ2-1; D gene uncertain. V lost 3 bases and J 5 bases, leaving 11 bases between the germline ends. The CDR3 length is 13 residues. Germline V gene lookup returns CDR1 DFQATT and CDR2 SNEGSKA (reference sequence). The CDR3 DNA reads as TGCAGTGCTAGGGTTAATAGGGACAATGAGCAGTTCTTC. Its translation: CSARVNRDNEQFF.